The rows below give T cell receptor beta chains drawn from one sample of a study of molecular identifiers for immune sequencing clone quantification. TCRdb reprocessed the PCR reads via MiXCR and lists one record per CDR3 protein. The profile shows roughly 90,000 distinct CDR3 sequences, over 15% of them singletons. Material: naive CD8+ T cells from blood, with Jurkat cell RNA spiked in. These receptors came from a human donor in good health. Some libraries in this study had Jurkat cell RNA spiked in. The CDR3 runs from the conserved cysteine through the conserved F or W. D genes are given only for firm matches. Clone size, where shown, is once, few, many, or a class for clones that have expanded.

J gene,D gene,V gene,clone size,CDR3 length,CDR3 protein,CDR3 DNA
TRBJ2-3,NA,TRBV25-1,many,13,CASPKTSTDTQYF,TGTGCCAGCCCAAAGACTAGCACAGATACGCAGTATTTT
TRBJ2-1,NA,TRBV29-1,NA,12,CSFEFGEETQFF,TGCAGCTTTGAATTCGGGGAAGAGACCCAGTTCTTC
TRBJ2-3,NA,TRBV30,many,13,CAWGAGDPDTQYF,TGTGCCTGGGGGGCAGGGGACCCAGATACGCAGTATTTT
TRBJ1-5,NA,TRBV28,many,14,CASSIRASNQPQHF,TGTGCCAGCAGTATCCGGGCTAGCAATCAGCCCCAGCATTTT
TRBJ2-1,NA,TRBV12-3/TRBV12-4,many,14,CASSFQGYGNEQFF,TGTGCCAGCAGTTTTCAGGGTTATGGCAATGAGCAGTTCTTC
TRBJ2-7,NA,TRBV12-5,many,13,CASAQDRTYEQYF,TGTGCTAGTGCCCAAGACAGAACCTACGAGCAGTACTTC
TRBJ2-7,TRBD2,TRBV7-9,many,17,CASSFSDSGGNTYEQYF,TGTGCCAGCAGCTTCAGCGATAGCGGGGGAAATACCTACGAGCAGTACTTC
TRBJ2-7,NA,TRBV14,many,14,CASSDRAESYEQYF,TGTGCCAGCAGCGATAGAGCGGAATCCTACGAGCAGTACTTC
TRBJ1-1,NA,TRBV30,many,13,CAWSVLRYTEAFF,TGTGCCTGGAGTGTCTTGAGGTACACTGAAGCTTTCTTT
TRBJ1-4,NA,TRBV18,many,14,CASSPSDSNEKLFF,TGTGCCAGCTCACCATCGGACAGTAATGAAAAACTGTTTTTT
TRBJ2-7,NA,TRBV6-5,many,13,CASSYGRTYEQYF,TGTGCCAGCAGTTACGGAAGGACCTACGAGCAGTACTTC
TRBJ1-2,TRBD1,TRBV3-1,many,16,CASSFNRDRGIYGYTF,TGTGCCAGCAGCTTCAACCGGGACAGGGGAATCTATGGCTACACCTTC
TRBJ2-7,NA,TRBV7-6,once,14,CASSLKVGGWEQYF,TGTGCCAGCAGCTTAAAGGTCGGGGGATGGGAGCAGTACTTC
TRBJ2-7,NA,TRBV12-3/TRBV12-4,many,14,CASSSDWGSYEQYF,TGTGCCAGCAGTTCCGATTGGGGGAGCTACGAGCAGTACTTC
TRBJ2-2,NA,TRBV13,many,14,CASSLLMNTGELFF,TGTGCCAGCAGCTTACTGATGAACACCGGGGAGCTGTTTTTT
TRBJ1-1,NA,TRBV4-3,many,14,CASSQVGGTREAFF,TGCGCCAGCAGCCAAGTAGGTGGGACCAGAGAAGCTTTCTTT
TRBJ2-1,NA,TRBV7-3,NA,12,CASSFSNEEQFF,TGTGCCAGCAGCTTTAGCAACGAAGAGCAGTTCTTC
TRBJ1-3,TRBD1,TRBV7-9,many,13,CATPTGVGNTIYF,TGTGCCACCCCGACAGGGGTTGGAAACACCATATATTTT
TRBJ2-2,TRBD1,TRBV12-3/TRBV12-4,many,16,CASRADRGPNTGELFF,TGTGCCAGCAGAGCCGACAGGGGGCCGAACACCGGGGAGCTGTTTTTT